The 22 T cell receptor beta chains below come from one sample, sequenced in a study of T cell repertoires in cytomegalovirus infection (dated by TCRdb to the late 2010s). The treatment or condition label for this specimen denotes: in vitro stimulation with specific CMV peptide epitopes to enrich CMV-specific T cells. These receptors have no known antigen. This sample was sequenced with an Illumina HiSeq 1500. TCRdb took the public reads, trimmed them with fastp at Q25, ran MiXCR for clone calling and kept in-frame beta chains. Rows are unified per CDR3 protein, each entry keeping the most common DNA and genes. This sample lists fewer than 85,000 distinct CDR3 sequences; under 55% were detected once. The ten largest clones take up approximately 95% of the sample. Sequenced here: CD8+ T cells from cultured PBMCs, sampled from culture after CMV antigen stimulation. These receptor sequences come from a human donor in good health (CMV status not recorded). Some clones in this sample may be carry-over from other donors' samples.

The gene calls are TRBV7-6 and TRBJ2-1; perhaps D is TRBD1 or TRBD2 (5 bases each). V dropped 1 base and J dropped 7 bases, with 8 bases sitting between them. CDR3 length: 13 amino acids. Germline lookup yields CDR1 SGHVS and CDR2 FNYEAQ. CDR3 residues: CASSLEGPNEQFF. CDR3 coding DNA: TGTGCCAGCAGCTTAGAGGGACCGAATGAGCAGTTCTTC.

V is TRBV4-1 and J is TRBJ1-1; D is uncertain. This CDR3 comprises 12 residues. The V gene lost 0 bases and the J gene lost 4 bases, with 3 bases spanning the gap. The germline V gene encodes CDR1 MGHRA and CDR2 YSYEKL. The CDR3 loop is CASSQEPTEAFF. The CDR3 nucleotides read TGCGCCAGCAGCCAAGAACCCACTGAAGCTTTCTTT.

This clonotype was detected only once. The CDR3 reads CSAPGLAGGPGSSYNEQFF. The CDR3 DNA follows: TGCAGTGCTCCGGGACTAGCGGGAGGGCCGGGAAGCTCCTACAATGAGCAGTTCTTC. The rearrangement links TRBV20-1 to TRBJ2-1; TRBD2 aligns across 16 bases. Looked up from germline, CDR1 is DFQATT and CDR2 is SNEGSKA (reference sequence). The CDR3 consists of 19 residues. Germline trimming cut 5 bases from V and 0 bases from J; bases unmatched to any gene: 10.

The chain has TRBV6-6 and TRBJ2-7, with D unclear. Germline assignment: CDR1 MNHNY and CDR2 SVGAGI (reference sequence). This CDR3 has 12 amino acids. The ends were cut back, 4 bases at V and 2 bases at J, with 6 bases in the middle. The CDR3 protein is CASSLRTYEQYF. Here the CDR3 DNA reads TGTGCCAGCAGTTTACGGACCTACGAGCAGTACTTC.

The chain uses TRBV11-2 and TRBJ2-6; D remains ambiguous. The germline CDR1 and CDR2 sequences are SGHAT and FQNNGV. This CDR3 spans 16 amino acids. The V and J ends lost 1 base and 0 bases respectively, with 7 bases between them. The CDR3 sequence: CASSLGIGSGANVLTF. The CDR3 bases are TGTGCCAGCAGCTTAGGGATCGGCTCTGGGGCCAACGTCCTGACTTTC.

The rearrangement uses TRBV18 and TRBJ2-1; 11 bases agree with TRBD2. The germline V gene has CDR1 KGHSH and CDR2 LQKENI. V trimming: 5 bases; J trimming: 8 bases; junction bases outside the gene matches: 8. CDR3 length: 15 amino acids. CDR3 in DNA: TGTGCCAGCTCATCTACTAGCGGGAGAGGGGATGAGCAGTTCTTC. It codes for CASSSTSGRGDEQFF.

This clonotype was observed a few times. The chain has TRBV20-1 and TRBJ1-1; a weak D match, TRBD1 (5 bases). This CDR3 contains 12 residues. The V gene lost 3 bases and the J gene lost 3 bases, with 8 bases spanning the gap. In germline, CDR1 is DFQATT, CDR2 SNEGSKA (reference sequence). The CDR3 region has the DNA TGCAGTGCTAGTGTCAGGGACACTGAAGCTTTCTTT. Translation: CSASVRDTEAFF.

The chain couples TRBV19 to TRBJ1-2; no reliable D call. The CDR3 contains 16 residues. Germline lookup yields CDR1 LNHDA and CDR2 SQIVND (reference sequence). The V and J ends lost 0 bases and 6 bases respectively, with 17 bases between them. In DNA form, the CDR3 reads TGTGCCAGTAGTATAGAAGGTGAGGGTCTAATGGATGGCTACACCTTC. Its protein is CASSIEGEGLMDGYTF. The whole variable domain, filled in from reference TRBV19 and TRBJ1-2, reads DGGITQSPKYLFRKEGQNVTLSCEQNLNHDAMYWYRQDPGQGLRLIYYSQIVNDFQKGDIAEGYSVSREKKESFPLTVTSAQKNPTAFYLCASSIEGEGLMDGYTFGSGTRLTVV.

This clonotype was counted between two and nine times. The chain joins TRBV4-1 to TRBJ2-1; TRBD2 aligns across 10 bases. Per germline, CDR1 MGHRA and CDR2 YSYEKL. V dropped 4 bases and J dropped 4; count of bases not matched to a gene: 7. CDR3 length: 16 residues. Written as DNA, the CDR3 is TGCGCCAGCAGCCTTAGCGGGAGGCCCCGTTACAATGAGCAGTTCTTC. It specifies CASSLSGRPRYNEQFF.

The rearrangement joins TRBV25-1 to TRBJ1-1; possibly TRBD1 for D (5 bases). CDR1 and CDR2 (germline): MGHDK, SYGVNS. V lost 4 bases to trimming and J lost 7 bases, with 16 bases between them. The CDR3 runs 14 residues. The CDR3 sequence: CASSGGEGPFEAFF. The CDR3 region has the DNA TGTGCCAGCAGTGGGGGGGAGGGCCCCTTTGAAGCTTTCTTT.

CDR3 DNA: TGTGCCAGTAACTCAGGGGTAACCGGGGAGCTGTTTTTT. This encodes CASNSGVTGELFF. The rearrangement uses TRBV19 and TRBJ2-2; D possibly corresponds to TRBD1 (6 bases). CDR3 length: 13 residues. V gave up 7 bases and J gave up 5 bases, with 11 bases separating them. CDR1 is LNHDA, CDR2 SQIVND, per germline (reference sequence).

The chain is built from TRBV12-3 or TRBV12-4 and TRBJ2-1, with D perhaps TRBD1 (5 bases). Deletions cut 7 bases from V and 7 bases from J, with 8 bases between. The CDR3 extends over 11 amino acids. The CDR3 nucleotides are TGTGCCAGCATTAGGGGAAATGAGCAGTTCTTC. The encoded protein is CASIRGNEQFF.

The chain has TRBV5-1 and TRBJ1-1; D is ambiguous. Trimming removed 0 bases from V and 7 bases from J, with 10 bases in between. CDR1 is SGHRS, CDR2 YFSETQ, per germline. CDR3 length: 13 residues. CDR3 protein: CASSLDRSIEAFF. CDR3 DNA: TGCGCCAGCAGCTTGGACAGAAGTATTGAAGCTTTCTTT. Combining the CDR3 with reference TRBV5-1 and TRBJ1-1 gives the whole variable domain KAGVTQTPRYLIKTRGQQVTLSCSPISGHRSVSWYQQTPGQGLQFLFEYFSETQRNKGNFPGRFSGRQFSNSRSEMNVSTLELGDSALYLCASSLDRSIEAFFGQGTRLTVV.

The genes are TRBV7-9 and TRBJ1-4; possibly TRBD1 for D (6 bases). This CDR3 has 14 amino acids. Germline CDR1 reads SEHNR; CDR2 reads FQNEAQ (reference sequence). V gave up 5 bases and J gave up 5 bases, with 12 bases separating them. For the CDR3, the DNA is TGTGCCAGCAGCCATACAGGGCTGAATGAAAAACTGTTTTTT. This translates into CASSHTGLNEKLFF.

The genes are TRBV24-1 and TRBJ2-1, with 7 bases that match TRBD1. From germline, CDR1 is KGHDR and CDR2 SFDVKD. The length of the CDR3 is 14 residues. J lost 4 bases, V lost 5 bases, and 4 bases had no gene match. In DNA form, the CDR3 reads TGTGCCACCAGTGGGACAGGCCTTTACAATGAGCAGTTCTTC. It encodes CATSGTGLYNEQFF.

This clonotype has a handful of counts. This chain links TRBV10-3 with TRBJ2-1; D is perhaps TRBD1 (6 bases). Germline lookup yields CDR1 ENHRY and CDR2 SYGVKD. This CDR3 is built from 14 residues. Trimming pared 0 bases from V and 9 bases from J, leaving 12 bases between. DNA for the CDR3: TGTGCCATCAGTGAGTCAAGCCAGGGGAGTGAGCAGTTCTTC. This sequence encodes CAISESSQGSEQFF.

This clonotype was found once. The chain joins TRBV11-3 to TRBJ2-1; a weak D match, TRBD2 (6 bases). From germline, CDR1 is SGHNT and CDR2 YENEEA. Trimming left V 3 bases short and J 8 bases short, with 20 bases between. The CDR3 runs to 16 residues. CDR3 sequence (DNA): TGTGCCAGCAGCTTGGGAACGGTCCCCCCGGGAGATGAGCAGTTCTTC. Amino acid sequence: CASSLGTVPPGDEQFF. Based on the CDR3 plus reference TRBV11-3 and TRBJ2-1, the full variable domain is EAGVVQSPRYKIIEKKQPVAFWCNPISGHNTLYWYLQNLGQGPELLIRYENEEAVDDSQLPKDRFSAERLKGVDSTLKIQPAELGDSAVYLCASSLGTVPPGDEQFFGPGTRLTVL.

This clonotype was observed a few times. This chain connects TRBV19 to TRBJ2-3; TRBD1 aligns across 8 bases. The J segment lost 14 bases and the V segment lost 6 bases, leaving 13 bases of the junction unmatched. The length of the CDR3 is 13 residues. Germline V gives CDR1 LNHDA, CDR2 SQIVND (reference sequence). CDR3 in DNA: TGTGCCAGTAGGACCCTCGGGACAGGTGAAATGTATTTT. It specifies CASRTLGTGEMYF.

The chain links TRBV11-2 to TRBJ2-1; maybe TRBD2 (6 bases). Trimming shortened V by 1 base and J by 10 bases, and 23 bases separated the two germline ends. CDR3 length: 17 residues. The V gene's germline CDR1 is SGHAT and CDR2 FQNNGV. CDR3 DNA sequence: TGTGCCAGCAGCTTAGTCCCACTAGCCTTCACTCTAGAGGAGCAGTTCTTC. Translating it yields CASSLVPLAFTLEEQFF.

The chain carries TRBV12-5 and TRBJ2-3; D may be TRBD1 (5 bases). Trimming took 1 base from V and 4 from J, leaving 9 bases between them. Germline V gene data show CDR1 as LGHNT and CDR2 as FRNRAP. The CDR3 contains 14 residues. As DNA, the CDR3 is TGTGCTAGTGGTTTGGAACAGGTCCCAGATACGCAGTATTTT. This sequence encodes CASGLEQVPDTQYF.

The chain recombines TRBV27 with TRBJ2-5; D not certain. The CDR3 sequence is 15 residues long. Germline assignment: CDR1 MNHEY and CDR2 SMNVEV (reference sequence). V was clipped by 6 bases and J by 9 bases, with 23 bases between them. CDR3 region: CASSLKASAAVPQYF. The DNA of the CDR3 is TGTGCCAGCAGCCTAAAGGCGTCGGCAGCAGTACCCCAGTACTTC.

The gene calls are TRBV28 and TRBJ2-7, with TRBD2 matching 14 bases. The CDR3 spans 16 residues. Looked up from germline, CDR1 is MDHEN and CDR2 is SYDVKM. V dropped 4 bases and J dropped 5; count of bases not matched to a gene: 7. CDR3 in DNA: TGTGCCAGCAGTTCCTGGACTAGCGGGAGGATCAACGAGCAGTACTTC. Translating it yields CASSSWTSGRINEQYF.